This T cell receptor (beta chain) was captured by sequencing in a study of CD8 T cells in ankylosing spondylitis. V was pared by 3 bases and J by 5 bases, with 14 bases between. CDR1 is ENHRY and CDR2 is SYGVKD in the germline V gene. The CDR3 is made up of 15 amino acids. In TCRdb, the 5' RACE reads were re-called with MiXCR into one record per CDR3 protein. The profile shows under 250,000 distinct CDR3 sequences, 32% of them singletons. The sequencing input was blood, either unsorted or a sorted T cell fraction (not recorded which). The receptor comes from a male donor with ankylosing spondylitis or in good health (not recorded which). The rearrangement links TRBV10-3 to TRBJ2-1; the D is unclear. CDR3 coding DNA: TGTGCCATCAGTGATTTTTCTGCACCCGACAATGAGCAGTTCTTC. This codes for CAISDFSAPDNEQFF.